This T cell receptor beta chain was sequenced in a study of metastatic and nonmetastatic thyroid tumors. The overall study: Repertoire data that came from the blood and tumor or nodule tissue of malignant and benign thyroid patients were compared.

Trimming took off 6 bases at V and 0 bases at J, with 11 bases between the two ends. The CDR3 consists of 14 residues. Germline lookup yields CDR1 SGDLS and CDR2 YYNGEE. In the original workflow: Clinicopathological groups differed in CDR3, with these differences serving to build a distant-metastasis classifier for papillary thyroid cancer. TCRdb ran MiXCR on the PCR reads. V and J calls and clone size were set by TCRdb, not the authors. The data contain about 6,000 clones, approximately 15% of them seen just once; the ten biggest clones take up 11%. Study conclusions and caveats: Malignant thyroid tumors reportedly exceeded benign nodules significantly in TCR beta diversity, with the difference appearing in blood and tumor.

This clone was seen at least ten times. What it binds is unknown. No treatment had been given to any patient before thyroid surgery. The TCR was taken from a male donor with papillary thyroid cancer or a benign thyroid nodule (not recorded which). Some clones in this sample may be carry-over from other donors' samples. The specimen was tumor tissue. The chain employs TRBV9 and TRBJ2-3, with D uncertain. CDR3 DNA sequence: TGTGCCAGCACTAAGACTGGGAGCACAGATACGCAGTATTTT. Amino acid sequence: CASTKTGSTDTQYF. Full variable domain (remainder filled in from reference TRBV9 and TRBJ2-3): DSGVTQTPKHLITATGQRVTLRCSPRSGDLSVYWYQQSLDQGLQFLIQYYNGEERAKGNILERFSAQQFPDLHSELNLSSLELGDSALYFCASTKTGSTDTQYFGPGTRLTVL.